Following are 30 T cell receptor beta chains from one sample sequenced in a study of T cell responses to AZD1222 COVID-19 vaccine (dated by TCRdb to the early 2020s). Library preparation employed the immunoSEQ multiplex PCR assay. This is the immuneACCESS table as TCRdb keeps it, with only in-frame sequences that have V and J called. A part of the clones is gone; compared with another copy, unresolved V genes explain less than half, and the rest is unexplained. Present in this sample are about 110,000 clones, 89% of which were seen just once. The biggest ten clones account for 3.1% of the sample. According to the study, the label for this sample's time point signals: baseline before first vaccination. Sample treatment or condition, as interpreted from the label and publication: meningococcal conjugate vaccine given as trial control. This specimen was peripheral blood, taken on day 0 of MenACWY control vaccination. Receptors originate from an adult in good health.

The V gene is TRBV6-2 or TRBV6-3, the J gene TRBJ1-4, with no clear D. The CDR3 is made up of 15 amino acids. Looked up from germline, CDR1 is MNHEY and CDR2 is SVGEGT. The ends were cut back, 0 bases at V and 8 bases at J, with 13 bases in the middle. CDR3 loop: CASSYSKEIREKLFF. CDR3 DNA: TGTGCCAGCAGTTACTCGAAAGAGATCAGAGAAAAACTGTTTTTT.

The chain carries TRBV5-4 and TRBJ1-1; 8 nucleotides match TRBD1. Germline values: CDR1 SGHNT, CDR2 YYREEE (reference sequence). This CDR3 spans 13 amino acids. The trim removed 4 bases at V and 6 bases at J, leaving 5 bases unmatched. The CDR3 spells CASSPDRASEAFF. The CDR3, as DNA: TGTGCCAGCAGCCCGGACAGGGCTTCTGAAGCTTTCTTT.

V gene TRBV10-3 combines with J gene TRBJ1-3; 8 bases map to TRBD1. V was clipped by 0 bases and J by 6 bases; unmatched bases: 7. Per germline, CDR1 ENHRY and CDR2 SYGVKD. The CDR3 is 16 amino acids. The CDR3 region is CAISESEDRDVNTIYF. The CDR3 coding sequence is TGTGCCATCAGTGAGTCGGAGGACAGGGACGTAAACACCATATATTTT.

In its sample, this clone was seen once. The V call is TRBV3-1 (or the pseudogene TRBV3-2), the J call TRBJ2-7; perhaps D is TRBD1 or TRBD2 (5 bases each). The CDR3 runs 13 residues. The germline CDR1 and CDR2 sequences are LGHDT and YNNKEL (reference sequence). Trimming left V 4 bases short and J 4 bases short, with 11 bases between. The CDR3 sequence: CASSRDGSYEQYF. The CDR3 DNA follows: TGTGCCAGCAGCCGGGACGGTTCGTACGAGCAGTACTTC.

The chain has TRBV7-2 and TRBJ2-7; 7 nucleotides match TRBD2. The CDR3 extends over 14 amino acids. Germline V gives CDR1 SGHTA, CDR2 FQGNSA. Trimming at V came to 4 bases and at J to 2 bases, leaving 5 bases not matched to a gene. The CDR3 sequence is CASSSLAATYEQYF. CDR3 in DNA: TGTGCCAGCAGCTCCCTAGCGGCAACCTACGAGCAGTACTTC.

This chain joins TRBV2 and TRBJ1-3; maybe TRBD1 (6 bases). V was pared by 5 bases and J by 0 bases, with 14 bases between. Germline values: CDR1 SNHLY, CDR2 FYNNEI. There are 16 residues in the CDR3. CDR3 in DNA: TGTGCCAGCAGTTCGGGACCACAGGGCTCTGGAAACACCATATATTTT. Translated: CASSSGPQGSGNTIYF.

This clone occurred a few times. V usage is TRBV24-1 and J usage is TRBJ1-5; D is unresolved. The CDR3 is 17 residues long. The germline V gene has CDR1 KGHDR and CDR2 SFDVKD. V was pared by 2 bases and J by 2 bases, with 15 bases between. Here the CDR3 reads CATSDSGFSKGNQPQHF. CDR3 nucleotides: TGTGCCACCAGTGATTCCGGCTTTTCTAAGGGCAATCAGCCCCAGCATTTT.

This chain uses TRBV6-2 or TRBV6-3 with TRBJ2-7, with TRBD1 matching over 8 bases. Trimming at V came to 5 bases and at J to 4 bases, leaving 4 bases not matched to a gene. Germline V gene lookup returns CDR1 MNHEY and CDR2 SVGEGT. The CDR3 covers 13 residues. The CDR3 nucleotides are TGTGCCAGCAGTACAGGGGGGATTTACGAGCAGTACTTC. Its protein is CASSTGGIYEQYF.

The rearrangement uses TRBV12-3 or TRBV12-4 and TRBJ1-2, with D unclear. CDR3 length: 12 amino acids. V lost 1 base and J lost 8, with 8 bases in between. CDR3 coding DNA: TGTGCCAGCAGTTTAGAAGGGAACGGCTACACCTTC. Its protein product is CASSLEGNGYTF.

The chain joins TRBV7-2 to TRBJ2-7, with 12 bases lining up with TRBD2. The J segment lost 3 bases and the V segment lost 1 base, leaving 4 bases of the junction unmatched. Per germline, CDR1 SGHTA and CDR2 FQGNSA. This CDR3 is 16 amino acids long. The DNA for the CDR3 is TGTGCCAGCAGCTTAGTAGCTAGCGGGGGGGGCTACGAGCAGTACTTC. It encodes CASSLVASGGGYEQYF.

This chain links TRBV19 with TRBJ2-5; 9 bases are shared with TRBD2. CDR3 size: 14 residues. Losses at the gene ends were 3 bases for V and 4 bases for J; bases not matched to a gene: 3. Per germline, CDR1 LNHDA and CDR2 SQIVND (reference sequence). CDR3 DNA: TGTGCCAGTAGTATGGGGACTAGCCCAGAGACCCAGTACTTC. Protein: CASSMGTSPETQYF. Looking up the rest from reference TRBV19 and TRBJ2-5 gives the full variable domain: DGGITQSPKYLFRKEGQNVTLSCEQNLNHDAMYWYRQDPGQGLRLIYYSQIVNDFQKGDIAEGYSVSREKKESFPLTVTSAQKNPTAFYLCASSMGTSPETQYFGPGTRLLVL.

This chain joins TRBV10-3 and TRBJ2-2; 7 nucleotides align to TRBD2. The germline V gene encodes CDR1 ENHRY and CDR2 SYGVKD. This CDR3 has 16 amino acids. V lost 6 bases to trimming and J lost 5 bases; unmatched junction nucleotides: 12. CDR3 sequence reads: CAISPKGGGPTGELFF. The CDR3 DNA follows: TGTGCCATCAGCCCGAAAGGCGGGGGACCTACCGGGGAGCTGTTTTTT.

The chain couples TRBV7-3 to TRBJ1-1; D gene uncertain. The CDR3 is 11 amino acids. Trimming cost V 2 bases and J 7 bases, with 5 bases left between them. Germline V gene sequence: CDR1 SGHTA, CDR2 FQGTGA. The CDR3 nucleotides read TGTGCCAGCAGCTTAGGAGGTGAAGCTTTCTTT. This encodes CASSLGGEAFF.

This clone was seen once. The rearrangement uses TRBV5-1 and TRBJ2-3; TRBD2 matches at 10 bases. V gave up 0 bases and J gave up 5 bases; unmatched junction bases: 9. Germline CDR1 is SGHRS and CDR2 is YFSETQ. The CDR3 contains 17 residues. CDR3 bases: TGCGCCAGCAGCTTGGTAGTGAGCGGGGGGGCCGGAGATACGCAGTATTTT. Translated, it gives CASSLVVSGGAGDTQYF.

The chain has TRBV27 and TRBJ1-5, with 10 bases matching TRBD1. Trimming took 5 bases from V and 6 from J; bases not matched to a gene: 7. The CDR3 consists of 15 residues. CDR1 is MNHEY and CDR2 is SMNVEV in the germline V gene (reference sequence). CDR3 residues: CASSPRQGAGQPQHF. The CDR3 DNA follows: TGTGCCAGCAGTCCCCGACAGGGGGCTGGTCAGCCCCAGCATTTT.

The chain couples TRBV7-2 to TRBJ1-2; 7 positions match TRBD1. Trimming removed 5 bases from V and 7 bases from J; junction bases left unmatched: 19. In germline, CDR1 is SGHTA, CDR2 FQGNSA. CDR3 length: 17 residues. CDR3 loop: CASSPIGGAGAVGGYTF. The CDR3 nucleotides are TGTGCCAGCAGCCCAATAGGGGGCGCTGGAGCGGTCGGTGGCTACACCTTC.

V and J are TRBV6-5 and TRBJ2-7; no clear D. The germline V gene has CDR1 MNHEY and CDR2 SVGAGI. Between the trimmed V and J ends, which lost 6 bases and 0 bases, there was a span of 15 bases. The CDR3 sequence is 15 residues long. CDR3 loop: CASSRANTPSYEQYF. The CDR3 region has the DNA TGTGCCAGCAGCCGCGCAAACACACCCTCCTACGAGCAGTACTTC.

This clone appeared a single time. The chain couples TRBV11-2 to TRBJ1-6; no definite D call. The CDR3 totals 15 residues. Deletions cut 5 bases from V and 5 bases from J, with 13 bases between. Germline V gives CDR1 SGHAT, CDR2 FQNNGV. The CDR3 spells CASSVMGQNNSPLHF. The CDR3 coding sequence is TGTGCCAGCAGCGTAATGGGTCAGAATAATTCACCCCTCCACTTT.

The genes are TRBV2 and TRBJ1-1; D remains unclear. V was trimmed by 6 bases and J by 1 base, leaving 12 bases between them. The CDR3 consists of 14 residues. Germline assignment: CDR1 SNHLY and CDR2 FYNNEI. The CDR3: CASRAELRNTEAFF. The DNA for the CDR3 is TGTGCCAGCAGAGCAGAGCTAAGGAACACTGAAGCTTTCTTT.

The chain recombines TRBV9 with TRBJ2-3; 8 bases fit TRBD2. This CDR3 spans 20 amino acids. The V gene's germline CDR1 is SGDLS and CDR2 YYNGEE. V shed 0 bases, J shed 1 base, and the junction held 16 bases outside the gene matches. The DNA for the CDR3 is TGTGCCAGCAGCGTAGACCCCGGGGGGGCCCTCTCGTCTGGCACAGATACGCAGTATTTT. This translates into CASSVDPGGALSSGTDTQYF.

This sequence joins TRBV11-2 and TRBJ2-3; 11 positions match TRBD1. V lost 1 base to trimming and J lost 7 bases; unmatched junction nucleotides: 4. Germline V CDR1 and CDR2: SGHAT, FQNNGV. This CDR3 region has 15 residues. The CDR3 reads CASSLGRTGGHTQYF. CDR3 coding DNA: TGTGCCAGCAGCTTAGGTAGGACAGGGGGCCATACGCAGTATTTT.

The chain employs TRBV29-1 and TRBJ2-1, with 7 bases matching TRBD1. Losses at the gene ends were 0 bases for V and 0 bases for J; bases not matched to a gene: 5. CDR3 size: 16 residues. Germline V gives CDR1 SQVTM, CDR2 ANQGSEA. The CDR3 nucleotides are TGCAGCGTTGAAGATCGAAGGGGGCCCTCCTACAATGAGCAGTTCTTC. As protein: CSVEDRRGPSYNEQFF.

This chain links TRBV13 with TRBJ2-1; D not resolved. V lost 5 bases and J lost 2, with 7 bases in between. Looked up from germline, CDR1 is PRHDT and CDR2 is FYEKMQ (reference sequence). This CDR3 has 13 residues. In nucleotides, the CDR3 is TGTGCCAGCAGCCTGTCCCCCTACAATGAGCAGTTCTTC. This translates into CASSLSPYNEQFF.

V gene TRBV19 combines with J gene TRBJ1-4; a possible D gene is TRBD1 (6 bases). The V gene lost 8 bases and the J gene lost 2 bases, with 9 bases spanning the gap. Germline CDR1 LNHDA, CDR2 SQIVND (reference sequence). The CDR3 consists of 13 residues. The CDR3 sequence: CASGDRTNEKLFF. In DNA, the CDR3 is TGTGCCAGTGGTGACAGGACTAATGAAAAACTGTTTTTT.

This chain joins TRBV7-9 and TRBJ2-2; possible D gene TRBD1, 5 bases. V was pared by 0 bases and J by 4 bases, with 9 bases between. From germline, CDR1 is SEHNR and CDR2 FQNEAQ (reference sequence). This CDR3 is built from 15 residues. CDR3 residues: CASSLARVSTGELFF. For the CDR3, the DNA is TGTGCCAGCAGCTTAGCCAGGGTTTCCACCGGGGAGCTGTTTTTT.

This clone was seen only once. The chain carries TRBV4-3 and TRBJ2-1, with TRBD2 matching over 8 bases. V was clipped by 0 bases and J by 0 bases; unmatched bases: 4. This CDR3 has 17 amino acids. From germline, CDR1 is LGHNA and CDR2 YSLEER. The CDR3 DNA sequence: TGCGCCAGCAGCCAAGAGTCGACTAGCGACTCCTACAATGAGCAGTTCTTC. Amino acids: CASSQESTSDSYNEQFF.

The chain recombines TRBV7-2 with TRBJ1-2; a weak D match, TRBD1 (5 bases). The CDR3 consists of 16 residues. V gave up 1 base and J gave up 5 bases, with 17 bases separating them. CDR1 SGHTA and CDR2 FQGNSA come from the germline V gene. DNA for the CDR3: TGTGCCAGCAGCTTAGACCCCCCGGCAGGGTTGTATGGCTACACCTTC. Translated: CASSLDPPAGLYGYTF.

J is TRBJ2-1 and V is TRBV24-1; D might be TRBD1 or TRBD2, each matching 5 bases. The CDR3 is 14 residues long. The germline CDR1 and CDR2 sequences are KGHDR and SFDVKD. The V gene lost 3 bases and the J gene lost 8 bases, with 13 bases spanning the gap. This chain's CDR3 is CATSDDTGTYEQFF. Here the CDR3 DNA reads TGTGCCACCAGTGATGACACCGGGACCTATGAGCAGTTCTTC.

This chain joins TRBV21-1 and TRBJ1-5; TRBD1, the table's D call, lacks a check against the DNA. TRBV21-1 corresponds to a pseudogene. The CDR3 is 15 residues long. The CDR3 loop reads CASRTGDYSNQPQHF. The CDR3 DNA reads TGTGCCAGCCGGACAGGGGATTATAGCAATCAGCCCCAGCATTTT.

The rearrangement links TRBV21-1 to TRBJ2-7; the table names TRBD1, a call not compared with the DNA. TRBV21-1 is deemed a pseudogene. This CDR3 contains 14 residues. The CDR3 bases are TGTGCCAGCAGCAAAGACAGGGGGGAGAGCGAGCAGTACTTC. As protein: CASSKDRGESEQYF.